The present entry profiles one T cell receptor (beta chain) with its context. The data are from a study of cytomegalovirus exposure and HLA in healthy donors. V lost 8 bases and J lost 6, with 13 bases in between. CDR1 and CDR2 (germline): MDHEN, SYDVKM. The CDR3 extends over 12 amino acids. PCR employed 60 Vbeta and 13 Jbeta primers. The repertoire was sequenced with immunoSEQ multiplex PCR; TCRdb's copy has only in-frame clones and lacks some. The data hold 150,000 or so clones, with about 70% observed a single time. The chain employs TRBV28 and TRBJ1-1; possible D gene TRBD1, 6 bases. The receptor was isolated from a male donor in good health and CMV-seronegative. Sequenced input: PBMCs. Here the CDR3 reads CASAIWTAEAFF. The CDR3 DNA reads as TGTGCCAGCGCCATATGGACAGCTGAAGCTTTCTTT.